The clone carrying this T cell receptor beta chain was seen only a few times. The data derive from a study of blood T cell repertoires in COVID-19. The data were produced by immunoSEQ multiplex PCR, yet TCRdb's version contains in-frame clones alone and is incomplete. The sample lists fewer than 300,000 clones; 87% were seen once. Deletions cut 8 bases from V and 10 bases from J, with 18 bases between. Germline V gene sequence: CDR1 SEHNR, CDR2 FQNEAQ (reference sequence). The CDR3 sequence is 13 residues long. The chain couples TRBV7-9 to TRBJ1-3; D remains unclear. This TCR was recovered from a woman in her 40s who had recovered from COVID-19. The specimen was peripheral blood. DNA of the CDR3: TGTGCCAGCTTGGAGGACGCGTCGTGGACCATATATTTT. Translating it yields CASLEDASWTIYF.